A selection of T cell receptor beta chains follows, all from one sample in a study of Ad26.COV2.S vaccination and SARS-CoV-2 variants. The method was immunoSEQ multiplex PCR; TCRdb's version includes in-frame clones alone and lacks a portion of them. The repertoire holds 400,000 or so clones, with approximately 91% as singletons. The sequenced sample was peripheral blood, obtained in a trial of Ad26.COV2.S vaccine versus placebo. The receptors stem from a person aged 18-65 years who received the Ad26.COV2.S COVID-19 vaccine or a placebo. Both conserved end residues are part of each CDR3.

CDR3aa	v_gene	j_gene
CASSTGGSSPLHF	TRBV10-2	TRBJ1-6
CAWTLGPGYGYTF	TRBV30	TRBJ1-2
CASGLRSVGQGRYEQYF	TRBV12-5	TRBJ2-7
CASSQDGNYGYTF	TRBV3-1/TRBV3-2	TRBJ1-2
CASSLPSRGNTEAFF	TRBV28	TRBJ1-1
CASSEALPQSSYNEQFF	TRBV2	TRBJ2-1
CASTRTESYEQYF	TRBV11-2	TRBJ2-7
CASSRQGGSNQPQHF	TRBV2	TRBJ1-5
CASSIVGQGPQHF	TRBV5-6	TRBJ1-5
CASSLRAGESHYGYTF	TRBV27	TRBJ1-2
CASSEGAPGQGRRTQYF	TRBV6-1	TRBJ2-3
CASSARVNSGNTEAFF	TRBV2	TRBJ1-1
CASSDLGQGANYGYTF	TRBV2	TRBJ1-2
CASMGQQNQPQHF	TRBV28	TRBJ1-5
CASSWGQGAMAGELFF	TRBV7-9	TRBJ2-2
CASSERANTEAFF	TRBV6-1	TRBJ1-1
CASSETGGGGPPQHF	TRBV2	TRBJ1-5
CAISGADRDTDTQYF	TRBV10-3	TRBJ2-3
CASSQGQRPHYGYTF	TRBV3-1/TRBV3-2	TRBJ1-2
CASSPDPYTEAFF	TRBV11-2	TRBJ1-1
CASSWMRTSSTGELFF	TRBV5-1	TRBJ2-2
CASSQGFPDTQYF	TRBV14	TRBJ2-3
CASSVDEPRF	TRBV9	TRBJ1-2
CASSELTGYTYEQYF	TRBV2	TRBJ2-7
CASSLATGTGNTIYF	TRBV7-6	TRBJ1-3
CAISESPLAVQETQYF	TRBV10-3	TRBJ2-5